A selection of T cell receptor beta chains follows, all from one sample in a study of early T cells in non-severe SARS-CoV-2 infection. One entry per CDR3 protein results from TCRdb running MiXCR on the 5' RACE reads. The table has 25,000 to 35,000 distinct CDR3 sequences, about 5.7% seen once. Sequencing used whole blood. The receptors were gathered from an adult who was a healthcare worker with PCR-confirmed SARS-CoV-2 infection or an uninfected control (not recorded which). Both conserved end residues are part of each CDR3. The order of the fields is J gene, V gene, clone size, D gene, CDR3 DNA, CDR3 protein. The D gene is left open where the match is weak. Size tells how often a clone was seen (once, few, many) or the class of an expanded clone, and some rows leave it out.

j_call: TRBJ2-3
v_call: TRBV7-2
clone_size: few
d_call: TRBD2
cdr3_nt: TGTGCCAGCAGCTATGGACTAGCGGGAGCCCGGCTCACAGATACGCAGTATTTT
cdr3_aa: CASSYGLAGARLTDTQYF

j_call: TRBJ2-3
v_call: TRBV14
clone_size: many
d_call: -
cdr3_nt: TGTGCCAGCAGCCAAGATTTCCCGAGCACAGATACGCAGTATTTT
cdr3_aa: CASSQDFPSTDTQYF

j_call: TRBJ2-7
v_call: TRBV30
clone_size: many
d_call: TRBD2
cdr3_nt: TGTGCCTGGAGGGGACTAGCGGGGAGGGAGCAGTACTTC
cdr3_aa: CAWRGLAGREQYF

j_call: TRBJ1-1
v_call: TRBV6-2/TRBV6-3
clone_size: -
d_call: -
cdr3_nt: TGTGCCAGCAGTTACTCGACCGAACACACTGAAGCTTTCTTT
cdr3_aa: CASSYSTEHTEAFF

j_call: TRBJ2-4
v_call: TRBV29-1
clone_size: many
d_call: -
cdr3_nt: TGCAGCGTGGGCCCAAAGGGGGGCATTCAGTACTTC
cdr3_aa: CSVGPKGGIQYF

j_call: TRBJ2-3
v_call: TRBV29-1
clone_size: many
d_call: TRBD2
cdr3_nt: TGCAGCGCTGGGACTAGTCGTGGAGCAGATACGCAGTATTTT
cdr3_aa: CSAGTSRGADTQYF

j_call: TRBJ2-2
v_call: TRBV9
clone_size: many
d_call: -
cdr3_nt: TGTGCCAGCAGCGTAAGGGGGCGGGACGGGGAGCTGTTTTTT
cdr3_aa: CASSVRGRDGELFF

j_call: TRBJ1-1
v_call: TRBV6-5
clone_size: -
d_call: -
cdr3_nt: TGTGCCAGCAGTTACTCAAAGGTCTACACTGAAGCTTTCTTT
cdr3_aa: CASSYSKVYTEAFF

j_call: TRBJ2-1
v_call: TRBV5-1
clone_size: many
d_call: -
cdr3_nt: TGCGCCAGCAGCTTGAGGTGGGCTAACCACAATGAGCAGTTCTTC
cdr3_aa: CASSLRWANHNEQFF

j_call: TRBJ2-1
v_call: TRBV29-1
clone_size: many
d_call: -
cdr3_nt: TGCAGCGTTGAGTCCGGGACCTACAATGAGCAGTTCTTC
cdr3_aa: CSVESGTYNEQFF

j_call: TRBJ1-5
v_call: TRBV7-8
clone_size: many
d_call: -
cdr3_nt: TGTGCCAGCAGCCGGCACAGGGTAGAGGTGTATGATCAGCCCCAGCATTTT
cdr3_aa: CASSRHRVEVYDQPQHF

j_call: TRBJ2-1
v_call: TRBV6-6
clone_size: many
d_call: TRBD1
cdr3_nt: TGTGCCAGCAGTCTCAGACAGGGTAACAATGAGCAGTTCTTC
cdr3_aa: CASSLRQGNNEQFF

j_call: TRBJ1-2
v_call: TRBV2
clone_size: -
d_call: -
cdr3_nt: TGTGCCATCCTCCCGGTGGCGGGGATTGGAGACTATGGCTACACCTTC
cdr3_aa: CAILPVAGIGDYGYTF

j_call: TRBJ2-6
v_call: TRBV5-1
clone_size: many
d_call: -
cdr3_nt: TGCGCCAGCAGCTCGGTATCTGGGGCCAACGTCCTGACTTTC
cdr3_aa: CASSSVSGANVLTF

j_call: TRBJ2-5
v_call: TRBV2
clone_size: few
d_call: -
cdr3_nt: TGTGCCAGCAGCCTGTCGAGGGGTCGAGAGACCCAGTACTTC
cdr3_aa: CASSLSRGRETQYF

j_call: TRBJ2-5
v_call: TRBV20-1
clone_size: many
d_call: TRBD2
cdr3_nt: TGCAGTGCTAGGCGGACTAGCTTCGGTGGGGAGACCCAGTACTTC
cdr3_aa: CSARRTSFGGETQYF

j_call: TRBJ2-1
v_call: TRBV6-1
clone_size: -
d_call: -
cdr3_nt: TGTGCCAGCAGTGAAACACGGTGGGGGGAGCAGTTCTTC
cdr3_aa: CASSETRWGEQFF

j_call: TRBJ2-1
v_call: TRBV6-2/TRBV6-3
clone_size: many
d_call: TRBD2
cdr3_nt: TGTGCCAGCAGTCTCTCTAGCGGGAGAGGGTACAATGAGCAGTTCTTC
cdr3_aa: CASSLSSGRGYNEQFF

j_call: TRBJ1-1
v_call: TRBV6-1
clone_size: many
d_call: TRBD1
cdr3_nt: TGTGCCACCCGACTCCAGGGGGTCACTGAAGCTTTCTTT
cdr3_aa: CATRLQGVTEAFF

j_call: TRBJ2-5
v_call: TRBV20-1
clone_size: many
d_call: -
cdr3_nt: TGCAGTGCCCCGATCGGGGCAGGGACTTCGGAGACCCAGTACTTC
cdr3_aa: CSAPIGAGTSETQYF

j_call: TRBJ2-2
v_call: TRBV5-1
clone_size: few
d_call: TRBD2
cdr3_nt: TGCGCCAGCGAGCCGACTAGCGGGAACACCGGGGAGCTGTTTTTT
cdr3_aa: CASEPTSGNTGELFF

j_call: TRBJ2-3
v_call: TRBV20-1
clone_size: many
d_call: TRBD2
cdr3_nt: TGCAGTGCTAGTATAGCGACTAGCGGTGGCACAGATACGCAGTATTTT
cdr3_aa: CSASIATSGGTDTQYF

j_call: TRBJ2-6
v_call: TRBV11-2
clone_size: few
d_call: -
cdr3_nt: TGTGCCAGCAGCTTAACGGTAGGGGCAGGGGCCAACGTCCTGACTTTC
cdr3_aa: CASSLTVGAGANVLTF

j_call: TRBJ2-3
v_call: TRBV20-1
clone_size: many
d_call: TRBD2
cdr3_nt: TGCAGTGCTAGAGGAAAGGGACTAGCGGTGGGGGATACGCAGTATTTT
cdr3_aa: CSARGKGLAVGDTQYF

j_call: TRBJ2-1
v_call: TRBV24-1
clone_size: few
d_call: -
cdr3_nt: TGTGCCACCAGTGATTACCCGGGGTACAATGAGCAGTTCTTC
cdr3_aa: CATSDYPGYNEQFF

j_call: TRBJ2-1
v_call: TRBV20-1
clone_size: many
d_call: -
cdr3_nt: TGCAGTGCTAGAGATACCCAGAGGGCGGGGAAGGGCAATGAGCAGTTCTTC
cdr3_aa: CSARDTQRAGKGNEQFF

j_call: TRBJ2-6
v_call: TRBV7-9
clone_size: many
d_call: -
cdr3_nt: TGTGCCAGCAGCTTAGGGCAAAGAACTGGGGCCAACGTCCTGACTTTC
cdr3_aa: CASSLGQRTGANVLTF

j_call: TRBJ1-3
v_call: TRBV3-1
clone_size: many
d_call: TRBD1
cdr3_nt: TGTGCCAGCAGCCAAGGGCAGGGGGCAGGAGGAAACACCATATATTTT
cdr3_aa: CASSQGQGAGGNTIYF

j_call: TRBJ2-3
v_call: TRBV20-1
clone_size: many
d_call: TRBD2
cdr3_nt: TGCAGTGCTAGAGATCCGGTAGCGGGGACAGATACGCAGTATTTT
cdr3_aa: CSARDPVAGTDTQYF

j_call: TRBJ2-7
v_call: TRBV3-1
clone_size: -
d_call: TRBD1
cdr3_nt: TGTGCCAGCAGCTTCCGACAGGGATATGGGCAGTACTTC
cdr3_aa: CASSFRQGYGQYF

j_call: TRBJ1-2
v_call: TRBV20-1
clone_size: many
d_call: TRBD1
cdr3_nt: TGCAGTGCTACTAGGTTGCAGGGGGCAGGTGGCTACACCTTC
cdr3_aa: CSATRLQGAGGYTF

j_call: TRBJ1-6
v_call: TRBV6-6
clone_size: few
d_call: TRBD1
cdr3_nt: TGTGCCAGCAGTCCTCCGGGGACAGACTCATCACCCCTCCACTTT
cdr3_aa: CASSPPGTDSSPLHF

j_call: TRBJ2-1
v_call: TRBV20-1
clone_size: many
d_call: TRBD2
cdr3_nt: TGCAGTGCTAGGGGATCGACTAGCGGGAGCCGGAATGAGCAGTTCTTC
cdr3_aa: CSARGSTSGSRNEQFF

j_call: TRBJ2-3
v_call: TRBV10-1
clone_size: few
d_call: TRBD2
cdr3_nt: TGCGCCAGCAGCGGACTAGCGGGAGACGGGCACTCAGATACGCAGTATTTT
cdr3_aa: CASSGLAGDGHSDTQYF

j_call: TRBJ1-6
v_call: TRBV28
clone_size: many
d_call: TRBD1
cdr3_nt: TGTGCCAGCAGGGGACAGTTCGCTTATAATTCACCCCTCCACTTT
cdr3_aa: CASRGQFAYNSPLHF

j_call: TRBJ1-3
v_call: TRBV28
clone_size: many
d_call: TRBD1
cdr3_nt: TGTGCCAGCAGTCAGATGGGACAGGTCTATGGAAACACCATATATTTT
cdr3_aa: CASSQMGQVYGNTIYF

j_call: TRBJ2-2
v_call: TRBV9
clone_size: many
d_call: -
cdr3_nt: TGTGCCAGCAGCTCCCGTAGCTCGAACACCGGGGAGCTGTTTTTT
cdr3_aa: CASSSRSSNTGELFF

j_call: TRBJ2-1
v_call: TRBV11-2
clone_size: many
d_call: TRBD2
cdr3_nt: TGTGCCAGCAGCTTAGCGGTGCTAGCGGGAGAAAGCGGTGAGCAGTTCTTC
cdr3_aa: CASSLAVLAGESGEQFF

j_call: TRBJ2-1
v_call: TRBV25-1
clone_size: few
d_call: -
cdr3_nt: TGTGCCAGCAGTGAATCTACGGTCCTCTACAATGAGCAGTTCTTC
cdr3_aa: CASSESTVLYNEQFF

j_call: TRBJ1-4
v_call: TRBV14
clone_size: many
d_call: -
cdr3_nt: TGTGCCAGCAGCCAAGATAAGGTTACGGGACTGTTTAATGAAAAACTGTTTTTT
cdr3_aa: CASSQDKVTGLFNEKLFF

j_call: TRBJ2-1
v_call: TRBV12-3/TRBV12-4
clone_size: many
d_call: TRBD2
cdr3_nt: TGTGCCAGCAGTTTAGCGGTAACTAGCGGGAGGGCCAATGAGCAGTTCTTC
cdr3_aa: CASSLAVTSGRANEQFF

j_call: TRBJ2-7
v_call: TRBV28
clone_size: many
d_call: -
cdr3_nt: TGTGCCAGCAGGGGATGGTTAGCTGGCGAGCAGTACTTC
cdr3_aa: CASRGWLAGEQYF

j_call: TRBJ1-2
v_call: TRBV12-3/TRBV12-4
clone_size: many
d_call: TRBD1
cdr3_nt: TGTGCCAGCAGTTTGGAACAGGGGGACGGCTACACCTTC
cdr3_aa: CASSLEQGDGYTF

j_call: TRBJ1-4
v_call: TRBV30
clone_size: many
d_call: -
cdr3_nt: TGTGCCTGGAGTGTACTCGGCGACCCTAATGAAAAACTGTTTTTT
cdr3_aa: CAWSVLGDPNEKLFF

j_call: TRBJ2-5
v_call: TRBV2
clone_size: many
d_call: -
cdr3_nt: TGTGCCAGCAGTGAAGCTAGGGGACTGGGAACCTTCAAAGAGACCCAGTACTTC
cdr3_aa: CASSEARGLGTFKETQYF

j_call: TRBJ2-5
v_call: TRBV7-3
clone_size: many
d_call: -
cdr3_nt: TGTGCCAGCAGCTTAGATATCGGGTTCGGAGGACAAGAGACCCAGTACTTC
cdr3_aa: CASSLDIGFGGQETQYF

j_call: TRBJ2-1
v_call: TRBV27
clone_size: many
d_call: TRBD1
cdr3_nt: TGTGCCAGCAGTTATGGACAGGGGGCCTACAATGAGCAGTTCTTC
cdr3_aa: CASSYGQGAYNEQFF

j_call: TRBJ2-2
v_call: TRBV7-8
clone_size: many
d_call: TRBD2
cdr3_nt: TGTGCCAGCAGCGGGAGGGGACTCCCGAACACCGGGGAGCTGTTTTTT
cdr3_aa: CASSGRGLPNTGELFF

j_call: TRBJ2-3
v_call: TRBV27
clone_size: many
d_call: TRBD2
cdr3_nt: TGTGCCAGCCGTCTAGCGGGAGGGCCAAGAGATACGCAGTATTTT
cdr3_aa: CASRLAGGPRDTQYF

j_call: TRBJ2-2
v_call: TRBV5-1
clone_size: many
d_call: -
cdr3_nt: TGCGCCAGCAGCTTGGTGGCACGGAACACCGGGGAGCTGTTTTTT
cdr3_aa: CASSLVARNTGELFF

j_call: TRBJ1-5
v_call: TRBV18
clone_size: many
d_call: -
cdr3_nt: TGTGCCAGCTCACCACGAGGTGCCGGAGATCAGCCCCAGCATTTT
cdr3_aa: CASSPRGAGDQPQHF

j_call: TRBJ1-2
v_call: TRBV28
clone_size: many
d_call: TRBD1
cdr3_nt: TGTGCCAGCAGCCGGGACAGGGTAGACTATGGCTACACCTTC
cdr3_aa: CASSRDRVDYGYTF

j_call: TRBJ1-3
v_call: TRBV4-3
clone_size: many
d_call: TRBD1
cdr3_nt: TGCGCCAGCAGCCAAGATCGGACAGGCTCTGGAAACACCATATATTTT
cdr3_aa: CASSQDRTGSGNTIYF

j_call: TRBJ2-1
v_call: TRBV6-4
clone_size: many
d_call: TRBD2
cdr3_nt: TGTGCCAGCAGTCGGACTAGCGGGAGCAATGAGCAGTTCTTC
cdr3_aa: CASSRTSGSNEQFF